The 27 T cell receptor beta chains presented below share a single source sample, sequenced in a study of blood T cell repertoires in COVID-19. Method: immunoSEQ multiplex PCR; TCRdb's copy keeps in-frame clones and lacks some. The profile shows 55,000 to 75,000 clones, 84% of them singletons. Sequencing was done on a sample of peripheral blood. These receptors were collected from an elderly man with COVID-19, enrolled during active disease.

CDR3 amino acids: CASSAGRVQPQHF. The DNA for the CDR3 is TGTGCCAGCAGCGCAGGCAGGGTTCAGCCCCAGCATTTT. The V and J genes are TRBV7-2 and TRBJ1-5; D possibly corresponds to TRBD1 (5 bases). CDR1 is SGHTA and CDR2 is FQGNSA in the germline V gene. CDR3 length equals 13 residues. V gave up 5 bases and J gave up 6 bases, with 11 bases separating them.

This clone has only a few counts. The rearrangement joins TRBV3-1 (or the pseudogene TRBV3-2) to TRBJ1-3; no reliable D call. Germline V lookup: CDR1 LGHDT, CDR2 YNNKEL (reference sequence). Deletions cut 0 bases from V and 1 base from J, with 10 bases between. The CDR3 runs to 16 residues. The CDR3 nucleotides read TGTGCCAGCAGCCAAGACCAGGCATGGTCTGGAAACACCATATATTTT. Protein sequence: CASSQDQAWSGNTIYF.

J is TRBJ1-1 and V is TRBV5-1, with TRBD1 as a possible D gene (5 bases). CDR3 length: 13 amino acids. Germline values: CDR1 SGHRS, CDR2 YFSETQ. V lost 8 bases and J 0 bases, leaving 11 bases between the germline ends. In nucleotides, the CDR3 is TGCGCCAGTGGGGAGGGGCTGAACACTGAAGCTTTCTTT. This codes for CASGEGLNTEAFF.

The V and J genes are TRBV7-2 and TRBJ2-1; D remains unclear. Trimming cost V 1 base and J 3 bases, with 7 bases left between them. Germline CDR1 is SGHTA and CDR2 is FQGNSA. This CDR3 has 14 residues. CDR3 region: CASSLVPLYNEQFF. In DNA form, the CDR3 reads TGTGCCAGCAGCTTAGTTCCTCTCTACAATGAGCAGTTCTTC.

The rearrangement uses TRBV19 and TRBJ1-3, with TRBD1 matching 9 bases. V lost 4 bases, J lost 1 base, and 2 bases stayed unmatched. The CDR3 contains 15 residues. CDR1 LNHDA and CDR2 SQIVND come from the germline V gene (reference sequence). CDR3 in DNA: TGTGCCAGTAGTAACGACAGGGGGTCTGGAAACACCATATATTTT. It translates to CASSNDRGSGNTIYF. Filled out from reference TRBV19 and TRBJ1-3, the complete variable domain reads DGGITQSPKYLFRKEGQNVTLSCEQNLNHDAMYWYRQDPGQGLRLIYYSQIVNDFQKGDIAEGYSVSREKKESFPLTVTSAQKNPTAFYLCASSNDRGSGNTIYFGEGSWLTVV.

The chain couples TRBV30 to TRBJ1-6; 7 nucleotides match TRBD1. Germline-derived CDR1 and CDR2 are GTSNPN and SVGIG (reference sequence). V was pared by 2 bases and J by 0 bases, with 10 bases of the junction left unmatched. This CDR3 is built from 18 residues. The CDR3, as DNA: TGTGCCTGGAGTTTTAGCCGACAGGGTTTCTCCTATAATTCACCCCTCCACTTT. This sequence encodes CAWSFSRQGFSYNSPLHF.

The rearrangement uses TRBV28 and TRBJ1-2; 7 bases line up with TRBD1. Germline V gives CDR1 MDHEN, CDR2 SYDVKM. V shed 7 bases, J shed 4 bases, and the junction held 6 bases outside the gene matches. The CDR3 sequence is 13 residues long. CDR3 in amino acids: CASIPTGSYGYTF. The CDR3 DNA follows: TGTGCCAGCATTCCGACAGGGTCCTATGGCTACACCTTC.

The gene calls are TRBV9 and TRBJ1-5; 8 nucleotides match TRBD1. Germline assignment: CDR1 SGDLS and CDR2 YYNGEE. V trimming: 3 bases; J trimming: 6 bases; junction bases outside the gene matches: 5. CDR3 length: 14 residues. The CDR3 nucleotides are TGTGCCAGCAGCGAGACAGGGGCTAGTCAGCCCCAGCATTTT. It specifies CASSETGASQPQHF.

The V gene is TRBV4-2, the J gene TRBJ1-6; TRBD1 might be the D (6 bases). Germline V gene lookup returns CDR1 LGHNA and CDR2 YNFKEQ. Trimming removed 4 bases at V and 8 bases at J, with 9 bases between. The CDR3 covers 13 residues. The CDR3 coding sequence is TGTGCCAGCAGCCGTCCAGGGGATTCACCCCTCCACTTT. This codes for CASSRPGDSPLHF.

The rearrangement uses TRBV5-1 and TRBJ1-2, with TRBD1 as a possible D gene (6 bases). Trimming removed 4 bases from V and 2 bases from J, with 15 bases in between. The CDR3 totals 15 residues. The germline CDR1 and CDR2 sequences are SGHRS and YFSETQ. CDR3 region: CASSPGGGANYGYTF. In nucleotides, the CDR3 is TGCGCCAGCAGCCCCGGAGGGGGGGCCAACTATGGCTACACCTTC.

Only a few counts were recorded for this clone. The chain uses TRBV6-2 or TRBV6-3 and TRBJ1-2, with D unresolved. The CDR3 is 14 residues long. Germline-derived CDR1 and CDR2 are MNHEY and SVGEGT. The V end was cut by 0 bases, the J end by 3 bases, with 8 bases between. The CDR3 DNA follows: TGTGCCAGCAGTTACTCGACGGGTTACTATGGCTACACCTTC. This translates into CASSYSTGYYGYTF.

The J gene is TRBJ2-5, the V gene TRBV9; D perhaps matches TRBD2 (5 bases). The CDR3 has 16 residues. Germline CDR1 and CDR2: SGDLS and YYNGEE. V was cut by 0 bases and J by 3 bases, with 15 bases left in between. The CDR3 spells CASSVGTSSKEETQYF. The CDR3 DNA sequence: TGTGCCAGCAGCGTAGGGACTTCTTCCAAGGAAGAGACCCAGTACTTC.

This clone was counted between two and nine times. The chain uses TRBV5-1 and TRBJ1-2, with 9 bases aligning to TRBD1. Germline values: CDR1 SGHRS, CDR2 YFSETQ. V was pared by 3 bases and J by 6 bases, with 3 bases of the junction left unmatched. The length of the CDR3 is 13 residues. CDR3 sequence: CASSYRTGDGYTF. CDR3 sequence (DNA): TGCGCCAGCAGCTATAGGACAGGGGATGGCTACACCTTC.

The rearrangement links TRBV5-1 to TRBJ2-5; a possible D gene is TRBD1 (6 bases). The CDR3 length is 16 residues. Germline V lookup: CDR1 SGHRS, CDR2 YFSETQ. Trimming took 1 base from V and 2 from J, leaving 15 bases between them. CDR3 coding DNA: TGCGCCAGCAGCTTGATGCCAGGGGCTAAACAAGAGACCCAGTACTTC. Translating gives CASSLMPGAKQETQYF.

The rearrangement joins TRBV9 to TRBJ1-4, with D uncertain. V was shortened by 0 bases and J by 0 bases, with 12 bases between the two germline ends. CDR3 length: 17 amino acids. Germline CDR1 and CDR2: SGDLS and YYNGEE. The CDR3 loop reads CASSVVRWAPTNEKLFF. The CDR3 DNA sequence: TGTGCCAGCAGCGTAGTACGGTGGGCGCCAACTAATGAAAAACTGTTTTTT.

This clone was picked up a small number of times. The junction shows a germline mismatch at one end, possibly a read error. The J gene is TRBJ2-1, the V gene TRBV6-2 or TRBV6-3; 16 bases line up with TRBD2. The germline gives CDR1 MNHEY, CDR2 SVGEGT. The CDR3 is 16 amino acids. The CDR3 here is CASSYTSTGTSGGDLF. CDR3 DNA sequence: TGTGCCAGCAGTTACACGTCCACCGGGACTAGCGGGGGGGATCTCTTC.

CDR3 in amino acids: CAIQGLGEKLFF. The CDR3 bases are TGTGCCATTCAGGGGTTGGGTGAAAAACTGTTTTTT. The chain carries TRBV28 and TRBJ1-4; D is perhaps TRBD1 (6 bases). CDR3 length: 12 amino acids. Per germline, CDR1 MDHEN and CDR2 SYDVKM. Trimming left V 10 bases short and J 7 bases short, with 13 bases between.

The chain carries TRBV7-2 and TRBJ1-2, with 7 nucleotides matching TRBD1. The CDR3 sequence is 16 residues long. The V and J ends lost 5 bases and 4 bases, in that order; junction bases with no gene match: 13. Germline assignment: CDR1 SGHTA and CDR2 FQGNSA. Written as DNA, the CDR3 is TGTGCCAGCAGCCCGGCCCTAAATCAGGGGGGCTATGGCTACACCTTC. It codes for CASSPALNQGGYGYTF.

This clone turned up a few times. The rearrangement uses TRBV5-4 and TRBJ1-1, with 8 bases fitting TRBD1. The CDR3 extends over 16 amino acids. CDR1 and CDR2 from the germline V gene are SGHNT and YYREEE (reference sequence). J lost 10 bases, V lost 0 bases, and 14 bases had no gene match. Written as DNA, the CDR3 is TGTGCCAGCAGCTTGGGGGGGGGACAGGACGAACTTCGAGCTTTCTTT. Its protein product is CASSLGGGQDELRAFF.

The V gene is TRBV27, the J gene TRBJ2-7; perhaps TRBD1 as D (6 bases). Trimming pared 6 bases from V and 3 bases from J, leaving 6 bases between. CDR3 length: 11 amino acids. The germline gives CDR1 MNHEY, CDR2 SMNVEV (reference sequence). This CDR3 reads CASRQGYEQYF. The CDR3 DNA reads as TGTGCCAGCAGACAGGGCTACGAGCAGTACTTC.

The chain is built from TRBV28 and TRBJ1-6; a weak D match, TRBD1 (5 bases). Trimming shortened V by 5 bases and J by 11 bases, and 19 bases separated the two germline ends. CDR1 MDHEN and CDR2 SYDVKM come from the germline V gene. The CDR3 covers 15 residues. CDR3 region: CASSPTPLWGAPLHF. DNA of the CDR3: TGTGCCAGCAGTCCAACCCCTCTCTGGGGGGCACCCCTCCACTTT.

The chain joins TRBV5-6 to TRBJ1-2, with unresolved D. Trimming removed 4 bases from V and 7 bases from J, with 11 bases in between. The CDR3 extends over 12 amino acids. Germline V gene data show CDR1 as SGHDT and CDR2 as YYEEEE. CDR3 in amino acids: CASSNGLSGYTF. The CDR3 DNA sequence: TGTGCCAGCAGCAACGGACTTAGTGGCTACACCTTC.

This clone has just one count. In DNA, the CDR3 is TGTGCCAGCAGCCCGGACAGCGCGGGTCAGCCCCAGCATTTT. Encoded protein: CASSPDSAGQPQHF. The rearrangement joins TRBV7-2 to TRBJ1-5, with D perhaps TRBD1 (6 bases). Germline V gene sequence: CDR1 SGHTA, CDR2 FQGNSA. Trimming removed 5 bases from V and 6 bases from J, with 14 bases in between. CDR3 length: 14 residues.

The chain has TRBV13 and TRBJ1-1; 7 nucleotides line up with TRBD1. CDR3 length equals 13 residues. Germline V gene data show CDR1 as PRHDT and CDR2 as FYEKMQ (reference sequence). Germline trimming cut 6 bases from V and 4 bases from J; bases unmatched to any gene: 5. CDR3 region: CASSPQGITEAFF. DNA for the CDR3: TGTGCCAGCAGTCCACAGGGGATCACTGAAGCTTTCTTT.

The chain couples TRBV12-5 to TRBJ2-1; 9 nucleotides align to TRBD2. The CDR3 is made up of 15 amino acids. V shed 1 base and J 4 bases; nucleotides not matched to a gene: 2. Germline CDR1 LGHNT, CDR2 FRNRAP. CDR3 residues: CASGLGAGGYNEQFF. The CDR3 region has the DNA TGTGCTAGTGGTTTGGGAGCGGGAGGATACAATGAGCAGTTCTTC. Combining the CDR3 with reference TRBV12-5 and TRBJ2-1 gives the whole variable domain DARVTQTPRHKVTEMGQEVTMRCQPILGHNTVFWYRQTMMQGLELLAYFRNRAPLDDSGMPKDRFSAEMPDATLATLKIQPSEPRDSAVYFCASGLGAGGYNEQFFGPGTRLTVL.

The V and J genes are TRBV10-3 and TRBJ2-3, with 7 positions matching TRBD2. CDR1 is ENHRY, CDR2 SYGVKD, per germline. CDR3 length: 15 residues. V was clipped by 6 bases and J by 1 base; unmatched bases: 7. The CDR3 DNA reads as TGTGCCATCAGGGGTGGGGAGGGGCGCACAGATACGCAGTATTTT. Its protein is CAIRGGEGRTDTQYF.

J is TRBJ1-3 and V is TRBV4-1, with 10 bases that match TRBD1. The CDR3 extends over 16 amino acids. V dropped 3 bases and J dropped 2; count of bases not matched to a gene: 4. Germline-derived CDR1 and CDR2 are MGHRA and YSYEKL. The CDR3 DNA is TGCGCCAGCAGCCACCCCGGGACAGGGGCTGGAAACACCATATATTTT. This sequence encodes CASSHPGTGAGNTIYF.